This T cell receptor (beta chain) was captured by sequencing in a study of glioma-infiltrating T cells after dendritic cell vaccination. Time point here: after dendritic cell vaccination, including at tumor progression/relapse. Fresh-frozen tumor tissue and more than two years of survival data were available for all. Blood PBMC samples: pre-vaccination, two weeks post third vaccination, and at tumor progression. The PCR used 60 V beta and 13 J beta primers. Measured with immunoSEQ multiplex PCR; TCRdb has only the in-frame clones, and not every one. This sample has 100,000 to 120,000 clones; nearly 90% occur once, and the top ten carry approximately 2.7%. The receptor was isolated from a human donor with glioblastoma. Sequencing was performed on blood, taken after dendritic cell vaccination.

The CDR3: CASSLERYSNQPQHF. The CDR3 DNA reads as TGTGCCAGCAGCTTGGAGCGGTATAGCAATCAGCCCCAGCATTTT. This chain connects TRBV5-6 to TRBJ1-5, with D unresolved. Germline-derived CDR1 and CDR2 are SGHDT and YYEEEE. V lost 0 bases and J 0 bases, leaving 7 bases between the germline ends. The CDR3 covers 15 residues.